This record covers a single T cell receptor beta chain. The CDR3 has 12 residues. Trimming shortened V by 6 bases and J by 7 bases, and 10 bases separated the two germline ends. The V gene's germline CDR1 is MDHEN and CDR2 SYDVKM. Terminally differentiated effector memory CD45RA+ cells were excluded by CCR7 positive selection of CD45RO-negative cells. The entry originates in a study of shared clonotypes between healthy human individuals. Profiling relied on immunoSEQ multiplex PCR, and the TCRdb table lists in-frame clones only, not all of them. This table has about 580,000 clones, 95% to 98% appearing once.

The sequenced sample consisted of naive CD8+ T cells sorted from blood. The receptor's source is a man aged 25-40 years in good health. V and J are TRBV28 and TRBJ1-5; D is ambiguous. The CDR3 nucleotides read TGTGCCAGCAGCTTCAACAAACAGCCCCAGCATTTT. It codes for CASSFNKQPQHF.